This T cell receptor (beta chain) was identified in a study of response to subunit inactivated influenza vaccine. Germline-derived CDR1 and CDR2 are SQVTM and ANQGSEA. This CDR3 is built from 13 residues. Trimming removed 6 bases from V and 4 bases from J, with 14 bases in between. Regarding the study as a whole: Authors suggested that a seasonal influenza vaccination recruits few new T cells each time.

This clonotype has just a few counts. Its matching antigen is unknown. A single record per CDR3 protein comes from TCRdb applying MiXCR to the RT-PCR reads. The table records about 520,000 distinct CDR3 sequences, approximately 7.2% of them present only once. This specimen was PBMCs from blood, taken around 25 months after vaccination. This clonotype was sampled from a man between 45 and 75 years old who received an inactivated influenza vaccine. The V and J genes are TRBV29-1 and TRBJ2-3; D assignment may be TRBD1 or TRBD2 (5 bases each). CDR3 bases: TGCAGCGTGGCCGGGGCCGGCGCAGATACGCAGTATTTT. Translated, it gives CSVAGAGADTQYF.